The sequence of this T cell receptor (beta chain) was determined in a study of T cell changes during pregnancy in multiple sclerosis. The data were produced by immunoSEQ multiplex PCR, yet TCRdb's version contains in-frame clones alone and is incomplete. The data contain around 100,000 clones, approximately 91% of them seen just once; the ten biggest clones take up about 3%. Germline V gives CDR1 SGHRS, CDR2 YFSETQ. This CDR3 contains 15 residues. After removal of 4 bases from V and 5 bases from J, the junction contained 8 bases not matched to a gene. The sample was peripheral blood, taken after pregnancy. The chain joins TRBV5-1 to TRBJ1-1, with 10 bases matching TRBD1. The sequence was collected from a female donor with multiple sclerosis, enrolled in a pregnancy study. CDR3 nucleotides: TGCGCCAGCAGCATCCGACAGGGGGCGAAGACTGAAGCTTTCTTT. Translating it yields CASSIRQGAKTEAFF.